This T cell receptor beta chain was profiled in a study of molecular identifiers for immune sequencing clone quantification. Previously published methods and listed TCR primers were used for the bulk TCR libraries. TCRdb analysed the PCR reads with MiXCR anew, one entry per CDR3 protein. The table records tens of thousands of distinct CDR3 sequences, around 19% of them present only once. Study observations and caveats: Sizes of highly expanded clones could be underestimated through identical TCRs sharing a barcode.

V lost 2 bases, J lost 9 bases, and 11 bases stayed unmatched. The CDR3 spans 18 residues. The germline CDR1 and CDR2 sequences are MNHEY and SVGEGT. This clonotype was seen ten or more times. Its antigen remains unknown. Using a CD8+CD4-CCR7+CD45RA+ phenotype, naive CD8 T cells were sorted. The chain is built from TRBV6-2 or TRBV6-3 and TRBJ2-1; 15 bases fit TRBD2. The sequenced sample consisted of naive CD8+ T cells from blood, with Jurkat cell RNA spiked in. Subset meaning: FACS-sorted CD8+CD4-CCR7+CD45RA+ naive T cells. This clonotype was obtained from a human donor in good health. Some libraries in this study had Jurkat cell RNA spiked in. CDR3 nucleotide sequence: TGTGCCAGCAGTTACCAAGGACTAGCGGGAGGGCCGTGGAGTGAGCAGTTCTTC. Protein: CASSYQGLAGGPWSEQFF.